This T cell receptor (beta chain) was obtained from a study of patients and donors after allogeneic stem cell transplantation. The CDR3 totals 14 residues. Deletions cut 5 bases from V and 4 bases from J, with 9 bases between. Germline V gene lookup returns CDR1 SEHNR and CDR2 FQNEAQ (reference sequence). TCRdb passed the RT-PCR reads through MiXCR, listing each CDR3 protein once. The sample includes 100,000 to 120,000 distinct CDR3 sequences, 35% seen only once; the top ten take roughly 27%. The clonotype was recovered from a human donor who was either an allogeneic HSCT recipient or a stem cell or donor lymphocyte infusion donor (not recorded which). It is not recorded whose cells these are; they may come from a transplant donor. Input material: blood, either unsorted or a sorted T cell fraction (not recorded which). The chain recombines TRBV7-9 with TRBJ2-6; D remains ambiguous. The CDR3: CASSPNVGANVLTF. CDR3 in DNA: TGTGCCAGCAGCCCGAACGTGGGGGCCAACGTCCTGACTTTC.